One and the same sample provided the 10 T cell receptor beta chains below, sequenced in a study of cytomegalovirus exposure and HLA in healthy donors. Amplification used 60 Vbeta primers and 13 Jbeta primers. Assay: immunoSEQ multiplex PCR; the TCRdb copy retains only in-frame clones and omits some. This sample has tens of thousands of clones, with approximately 79% found just once. The sample comprised PBMCs. The receptors were sampled from a woman in her thirties or forties in good health and CMV-seropositive.

This chain uses TRBV15 with TRBJ1-5, with D perhaps TRBD1 (6 bases). This CDR3 is built from 13 residues. Per the germline V gene, CDR1 is LNHNV and CDR2 is YYDKDF (reference sequence). V was shortened by 4 bases and J by 7 bases, with 11 bases between the two germline ends. CDR3 coding DNA: TGTGCCACCAGCAACAGGGTTGTACAGCCCCAGCATTTT. Protein sequence: CATSNRVVQPQHF.

The chain has TRBV30 and TRBJ2-3; TRBD2 agrees at 11 bases. The V and J ends lost 5 bases and 5 bases, in that order; junction bases with no gene match: 9. Germline V lookup: CDR1 GTSNPN, CDR2 SVGIG (reference sequence). This CDR3 contains 15 residues. CDR3 region: CAWGSGGAFKDTQYF. Here the CDR3 DNA reads TGTGCCTGGGGTAGCGGGGGGGCATTTAAAGATACGCAGTATTTT.

The sample holds one count of this clone. The rearrangement links TRBV11-2 to TRBJ2-1; 8 nucleotides line up with TRBD2. The length of the CDR3 is 14 residues. The germline V gene has CDR1 SGHAT and CDR2 FQNNGV. V lost 5 bases, J lost 13 bases, and 13 bases stayed unmatched. CDR3 loop: CASSVKRGISRQFF. Here the CDR3 DNA reads TGTGCCAGCAGCGTTAAGCGGGGGATATCTAGACAGTTCTTC.

This chain links TRBV6-5 with TRBJ2-1, with 9 bases identical to TRBD1. The V gene's germline CDR1 is MNHEY and CDR2 SVGAGI. Trimming cost V 6 bases and J 6 bases; bases outside gene matches: 9. This CDR3 region has 15 residues. CDR3 sequence: CASRNRGRLFNEQFF. The CDR3 DNA reads TGTGCCAGCAGAAACAGGGGGCGCTTGTTCAATGAGCAGTTCTTC.

This sequence joins TRBV5-4 and TRBJ1-2, with D unresolved. This CDR3 comprises 13 residues. V lost 7 bases, J lost 2 bases, and 12 bases lay in between. Germline V gives CDR1 SGHNT, CDR2 YYREEE (reference sequence). The CDR3 sequence: CASGESLNYGYTF. The CDR3 region has the DNA TGTGCCAGCGGGGAGTCTTTAAACTATGGCTACACCTTC.

The chain joins TRBV6-5 to TRBJ1-1; 9 bases are shared with TRBD1. V was pared by 6 bases and J by 5 bases, with 4 bases of the junction left unmatched. In germline, CDR1 is MNHEY, CDR2 SVGAGI. CDR3 length: 13 amino acids. CDR3: CASRGTGNTEAFF. CDR3 nucleotide sequence: TGTGCCAGCAGGGGGACAGGGAATACTGAAGCTTTCTTT.

The sample holds a few counts of this clone. Other DNA sequences from this sample encode an identical CDR3 as well. CDR3 sequence reads: CASSLAQGSYGYTF. CDR3 sequence (DNA): TGTGCCAGCAGCTTAGCACAGGGGTCCTATGGCTACACCTTC. This sequence joins TRBV7-8 and TRBJ1-2, with 7 bases lining up with TRBD1. The CDR3 has 14 amino acids. Germline values: CDR1 SGHVS, CDR2 FQNEAQ. Trimming took 0 bases from V and 4 from J; bases not matched to a gene: 2. The full variable domain, its missing parts supplied by reference TRBV7-8 and TRBJ1-2, is GAGVSQSPRYKVAKRGQDVALRCDPISGHVSLFWYQQALGQGPEFLTYFQNEAQLDKSGLPSDRFFAERPEGSVSTLKIQRTQQEDSAVYLCASSLAQGSYGYTFGSGTRLTVV.

This chain joins TRBV5-1 and TRBJ1-5; possibly TRBD1 for D (6 bases). This CDR3 has 15 amino acids. Per the germline V gene, CDR1 is SGHRS and CDR2 is YFSETQ. Trimming pared 4 bases from V and 1 base from J, leaving 12 bases between. The DNA of the CDR3 is TGCGCCAGCAGCGCACAGGGTGGGAGCAATCAGCCCCAGCATTTT. Translated: CASSAQGGSNQPQHF.

V usage is TRBV9 and J usage is TRBJ2-3, with TRBD2 identical over 12 bases. This CDR3 comprises 17 residues. The germline V gene has CDR1 SGDLS and CDR2 YYNGEE. Trimming at V came to 0 bases and at J to 3 bases, leaving 5 bases not matched to a gene. The CDR3 region is CASSVGASGRVTDTQYF. Here the CDR3 DNA reads TGTGCCAGCAGCGTAGGGGCTAGCGGGAGGGTTACAGATACGCAGTATTTT.

The chain uses TRBV30 and TRBJ2-7; the D gene is possibly TRBD2 (6 bases). The CDR3 is 11 amino acids. The V gene's germline CDR1 is GTSNPN and CDR2 SVGIG (reference sequence). V shed 2 bases and J shed 6 bases, with 8 bases lying between them. The CDR3 DNA sequence: TGTGCCTGGAGTCACGGGGGCGAGCAGTACTTC. Protein sequence: CAWSHGGEQYF.